This T cell receptor beta chain was recovered during a study of T cells after yellow fever vaccination. As for this clonotype: The target antigen is unknown.

As TCR cDNA was made by 5'RACE template switching, a universal primer site and UMIs were added. In TCRdb, the 5' RACE reads were re-called with MiXCR into one record per CDR3 protein. The sample yields under 600,000 distinct CDR3 sequences, approximately 12% seen once. Study-wide results and limits: Subsequent booster samples again held most clones from primary vaccination (96% CD4, about 90% CD8). Although most clonotypes did not, a small share appeared in both CD4 and CD8 compartments. A weaker secondary response peaked on day 5, the primary on day 15.

The CDR3 sequence is 15 residues long. The trim removed 0 bases at V and 6 bases at J, leaving 9 bases unmatched. Per germline, CDR1 DFQATT and CDR2 SNEGSKA (reference sequence). This sample comprised PBMCs, obtained on the day of the yellow fever booster vaccination. The chain combines TRBV20-1 with TRBJ2-7, with 9 positions matching TRBD1. The sequence came from a man younger than 40 who received the YFV17D yellow fever vaccine. The CDR3 DNA is TGCAGTGCTAGAGATGGGGCGGGACAGGGCTCCGAGCAGTACTTC. Protein sequence: CSARDGAGQGSEQYF.